This TCR beta chain was sequenced in a study of blood T cell repertoires in COVID-19 (dated by TCRdb to about 2020). The study in broad terms: The collaborator samples originated in the United States, Italy and Spain and spanned the acute and convalescent phases of COVID-19. The repertoires were made available in a free public database intended to serve as a resource for research on the immune response to SARS-CoV-2. The samples were drawn from the first 160 participants of the ongoing ImmuneRACE study and from 1,254 subjects provided by 6 global collaborators. Subjects who had been exposed to COVID-19, were actively infected with it, or had recovered from it provided the deeply sampled blood TCRbeta repertoires that made up the dataset. Where HLA class I and class II types were available, the types were taken from metadata supplied by the sample provider, not from assay-based typing. The material from the prospective study consisted of cDNA or gDNA derived from T cells, B-cell-depleted T cells, or PBMCs. Sample metadata almost always included a de-identified subject ID, COVID-19 status, age in years and sex.

The germline V gene specifies SGHRS as CDR1 and YFSETQ as CDR2. Trimming takes 3 bases off V and 8 bases off J; junction bases not matched to a gene: 5. Its CDR3 holds 13 amino acids, cysteine through phenylalanine. Solely the CDR3 DNA is kept, with 39 bases framed from the first base. What the authors observed across the whole study: How much clinical and demographic metadata was included differed by source and by participant, and the metadata was provided uncurated.

For this clone: Its cognate antigen has yet to be identified. Base qualities are missing; no much larger clone stands one base away.

The collaborating institutions used their own protocols to collect whole blood in K2EDTA tubes. Collaborator samples were shipped for TCRbeta analysis as frozen whole blood, isolated PBMCs, or DNA extracted from either sample type. TCRbeta CDR3 regions were amplified from genomic DNA using the immunoSEQ Assay, a bias-controlled multiplex PCR. As for the authors' bioinformatics: Nucleated cell counts per sample were estimated from amplification of reference gene primers within the assay. Sequence reads were collapsed and filtered to measure the absolute abundance of every unique TCRbeta CDR3 rearrangement. For each sample, productive Simpson clonality was calculated as the square root of Simpson's diversity index over productive rearrangements. What TCRdb holds here is the immuneACCESS table cut down to in-frame rearrangements. Part of the clones is not present; checked against another copy, under half of the missing clones reflect an unresolved V gene, and the others are unexplained. V, J and clone size are taken as reported in that table, and D and trimming were inferred from the DNA itself. The sample table contains under 85,000 clones; only one count was recorded for 75% to 90% of them. The ten largest clones represent 5.8% of the sample.

Rearrangement joined TRBV5-1 to TRBJ1-2, with 9 bases matching TRBD1. Sequencing was performed on peripheral blood. This sequence was found in a man between 60 and 70 years old with active or convalescent COVID-19. For the CDR3, the sequence is CASSSLGQGGYTF. The bases are TGCGCCAGCAGCTCCCTAGGACAGGGGGGCTACACCTTC.